The T cell receptor (beta chain) described here comes from a study of identical twins. Study results and limitations: Models underpredicted monozygotic twin sharing of out-of-frame TCR alpha. Cross-sectional statistics underpinned the conclusions; the same donors were not followed.

Germline lookup yields CDR1 LGHNT and CDR2 FRNRAP. The CDR3 contains 16 residues. V dropped 5 bases and J dropped 0; count of bases not matched to a gene: 5. cDNA molecules carried unique molecular identifiers, and template switching added a universal primer site. TCRdb itself ran the 5' RACE reads through MiXCR, one entry per CDR3 protein. The sample includes 250,000 or so distinct CDR3 sequences, roughly 7% of them seen just once. This clonotype occurred a few times. Its antigen is unknown. These data are also associated with another study on yellow fever vaccine responses in identical twins. That work states: In identical twins, vaccine T cell responses appeared partly shared and partly individual.

The sequenced sample was memory (CD45RO+) T cells sorted from blood. V and J are TRBV12-5 and TRBJ2-1; 9 bases line up with TRBD2. The sequence was collected from a woman aged 18-29 years in good health. CDR3: CASGLTSGSSYNEQFF. The CDR3 nucleotides are TGTGCTAGTGGTCTGACTAGCGGCAGCTCCTACAATGAGCAGTTCTTC.